This T cell receptor (beta chain) originates from a study of T cell clusters in autoimmune cytopenias. Study as a whole: TRB sequencing had a median about 49,000 reads and about 2,400 distinct clonotypes per sample.

Each sample's input was roughly 270 ng genomic DNA, about 38,000 genome equivalents. Judged by frequency, this clonotype is medium-sized. Its specificity is unknown. Study outcomes and limitations: No cluster-lack signature appeared between secondary cytopenia and chronic lymphocytic leukemia patients, apparently due to lymphoma masking. TRB repertoire shifts in secondary cytopenia and chronic lymphocytic leukemia mostly reflected lymphoma, not autoimmunity. Exclusive TRB clusters were 2.5 to 3.5-fold more numerous in healthy donors than in active autoimmune hepatitis.

One tube held mixed TRB-A and TRB-B primer pools for touch-down PCR. Reanalyzing the multiplex PCR reads, TCRdb keeps one entry per CDR3 protein, without DNA. The sample table includes more than 2,500 distinct CDR3 sequences. Sequenced material: peripheral blood. The sequence derives from a human donor with an autoimmune cytopenia, with autoimmune hepatitis or in good health (not recorded which).

This CDR3 is CATSGDSTYEQYF. The chain is built from TRBV15 and TRBJ2-7; TCRdb gives TRBD1 as the D gene, but with no DNA this cannot be confirmed. CDR1 is LNHNV and CDR2 is YYDKDF in the germline V gene (reference sequence). This CDR3 has 13 residues.